This T cell receptor (beta chain) stems from a study of control samples from healthy donors and cancer patients. The protocol was immunoSEQ multiplex PCR, while the TCRdb copy is restricted to in-frame clones and leaves out a portion. This table has hundreds of thousands of clones, over 75% appearing once. The CDR3 is 14 amino acids. J lost 6 bases, V lost 7 bases, and 8 bases had no gene match. CDR1 and CDR2 from the germline V gene are SNHLY and FYNNEI. This rearrangement joins TRBV2 to TRBJ1-5, with 8 bases matching TRBD1. The source material was PBMCs. This receptor was identified in a woman in her sixties with lung cancer. The CDR3 is CASTGQGAGQPQHF. DNA of the CDR3: TGTGCCAGCACGGGGCAGGGGGCCGGTCAGCCCCAGCATTTT.